Listed here are 6 T cell receptor beta chains from one sample, sequenced in a study of shared clonotypes between healthy human individuals. Generated by immunoSEQ multiplex PCR, the TCRdb table keeps only in-frame clones and is missing some. Of a few million clones listed, 90% to 95% were seen once; the top ten hold 0.13% to 0.15%. Source material: naive CD4+ T cells sorted from blood. Subset of the sample: CD45RA+ positively selected. These receptors came from a man between 18 and 29 years old in good health.

The rearrangement joins TRBV6-6 to TRBJ2-7, with D unclear. There are 15 residues in the CDR3. Germline assignment: CDR1 MNHNY and CDR2 SVGAGI (reference sequence). V was trimmed by 6 bases and J by 0 bases, leaving 15 bases between them. CDR3 coding DNA: TGTGCCAGCAGCAGTGGCTGGTCCAGCTCCTACGAGCAGTACTTC. Protein: CASSSGWSSSYEQYF.

The chain is built from TRBV7-9 and TRBJ2-5, with 14 bases lining up with TRBD2. The J call may be wrong; the DNA end is better matched by TRBJ2-7. Germline-derived CDR1 and CDR2 are SEHNR and FQNEAQ (reference sequence). The CDR3 loop spans 19 amino acids. The CDR3 DNA sequence: TGTGCCAGCAGCTCGCCATCCGGGACTAGCGGGGGATTGGCCCACGAGCAGTACTTC. It is translated as CASSSPSGTSGGLAHEQYF.

The CDR3 sequence: CASSQERGGELFF. For the CDR3, the DNA is TGCGCCAGCAGCCAAGAAAGGGGCGGGGAGCTGTTTTTT. This chain links TRBV4-3 with TRBJ2-2, with D tentatively TRBD1 (5 bases). The CDR3 contains 13 residues. The germline gives CDR1 LGHNA, CDR2 YSLEER. The ends were cut back, 0 bases at V and 7 bases at J, with 6 bases in the middle.

The chain couples TRBV27 to TRBJ1-4; D gene ambiguous. The length of the CDR3 is 11 residues. CDR1 is MNHEY and CDR2 is SMNVEV in the germline V gene (reference sequence). V was trimmed by 5 bases and J by 11 bases, leaving 9 bases between them. DNA of the CDR3: TGTGCCAGCAGTATACACGGGAAACTGTTTTTT. It is translated as CASSIHGKLFF. Based on the CDR3 plus reference TRBV27 and TRBJ1-4, the full variable domain is EAQVTQNPRYLITVTGKKLTVTCSQNMNHEYMSWYRQDPGLGLRQIYYSMNVEVTDKGDVPEGYKVSRKEKRNFPLILESPSPNQTSLYFCASSIHGKLFFGSGTQLSVL.

This rearrangement joins TRBV18 to TRBJ2-1; D uncertain. The CDR3 consists of 13 residues. Trimming removed 6 bases at V and 5 bases at J, with 11 bases between. The germline gives CDR1 KGHSH, CDR2 LQKENI. The CDR3 nucleotides read TGTGCCAGCTCCCAGACACAGAACAATGAGCAGTTCTTC. Protein sequence: CASSQTQNNEQFF.

This clone was recorded only once. This chain connects TRBV5-1 to TRBJ1-1; 7 positions match TRBD1. Germline V CDR1 and CDR2: SGHRS, YFSETQ. V lost 4 bases, J lost 1 base, and 4 bases stayed unmatched. This CDR3 has 14 amino acids. The CDR3 sequence: CASSIAGGNTEAFF. The CDR3, as DNA: TGCGCCAGCAGCATCGCAGGGGGGAACACTGAAGCTTTCTTT.